Included here is one TCR beta chain sequence, with context. Germline V gives CDR1 SGHKS, CDR2 YYEKEE (reference sequence). Trimming took 2 bases from V and 9 from J, leaving 9 bases between them. CDR3 length: 12 amino acids. The sorted Tregs were CD4+CD25+CD127-/low cells. TCRdb called the 5' RACE reads again in MiXCR, with one record for every CDR3 protein. The sample holds more than 55,000 distinct CDR3 sequences, approximately 27% seen once. V usage is TRBV5-5 and J usage is TRBJ2-1, with D possibly matching TRBD1 (6 bases). The sequencing sample was made of tumor-infiltrating Tregs sorted from the breast tumor. The receptor's source is a female donor with breast cancer. The CDR3 reads CASSLLGGEQFF. The CDR3 bases are TGTGCCAGCAGCTTACTAGGGGGTGAGCAGTTCTTC.